A selection of T cell receptor beta chains follows, all from one sample in a study of T cell responses to AZD1222 COVID-19 vaccine. Profiled with immunoSEQ multiplex PCR; TCRdb holds only in-frame clones, not every one. The sample consists of about 130,000 clones, 88% of them appearing once. Sequencing used peripheral blood, obtained on day 0 of AZD1222 vaccination. These receptors all come from an adult in good health. Each CDR3 is given with its conserved first and last residue. A D gene is named only where the DNA matches it firmly. Some rows have no size entry. The others give once, few or many, or a class for an expanded clone.

abundance	d_gene	v_gene	j_gene	CDR3nt	CDR3aa
-	TRBD1	TRBV4-1	TRBJ1-4	TGCGCCAGCCGGTACCGGGACAGGGCTTATGAAAAACTGTTTTTT	CASRYRDRAYEKLFF
-	TRBD2	TRBV27	TRBJ2-7	TGTGCCAGCAGTTTTCGACTAGCGGGTTACGAGCAGTACTTC	CASSFRLAGYEQYF
-	-	TRBV10-3	TRBJ2-5	TGTGCCATCAGCCCGGGGCCTGGGGAAGGGGAGACCCAGTACTTC	CAISPGPGEGETQYF
-	-	TRBV5-5	TRBJ2-3	TGTGCCAGCAGCTTGGACAACACAGATACGCAGTATTTT	CASSLDNTDTQYF
few	-	TRBV18	TRBJ2-6	TGTGCCAGCTCACCACCGTCCGGGGTAGGTGGGGCCAACGTCCTGACTTTC	CASSPPSGVGGANVLTF
-	-	TRBV16	TRBJ2-5	TGTGCCAGCAGCCCCCAAGAGACCCAGTACTTC	CASSPQETQYF
-	TRBD1	TRBV5-1	TRBJ2-5	TGCGCCAGCAGCTATAGCGAACAGGGGGCCCAGTACTTC	CASSYSEQGAQYF
once	TRBD2	TRBV9	TRBJ2-7	TGTGCCAGCAGCGTAGATCCTAGCGGGGGAAGCGAGCAGTACTTC	CASSVDPSGGSEQYF
-	-	TRBV6-6	TRBJ1-1	TGTGCCAGCAGTCCCGGGGCAGGACTATTAGGTTACACTGAAGCTTTCTTT	CASSPGAGLLGYTEAFF
-	-	TRBV10-1	TRBJ2-5	TGCGCCAGCAGTGAGGGGAGAGAAGAGACCCAGTACTTC	CASSEGREETQYF
once	TRBD1	TRBV5-1	TRBJ1-2	TGCGCCAGCGCCGAGGGACAGTCTAACTATGGCTACACCTTC	CASAEGQSNYGYTF
-	-	TRBV13	TRBJ1-1	TGTGCCAACCCAGAGGAGAACACTGAAGCTTTCTTT	CANPEENTEAFF
-	TRBD1	TRBV5-1	TRBJ2-7	TGCGCCAGCAGCTTGCAGGGGGCAGAAAACGAGCAGTACTTC	CASSLQGAENEQYF
-	-	TRBV6-5	TRBJ2-7	TGTGCCAGCAGTTACCAGAGCTCCTACGAGCAGTACTTC	CASSYQSSYEQYF
-	TRBD1	TRBV5-5	TRBJ1-2	TGTGCCAGCGGGAGGGGGACAGGCGACTATGGCTACACCTTC	CASGRGTGDYGYTF
-	-	TRBV10-1	TRBJ1-5	TGCGCCAGCAGTGAGGGGGTTACTCAGCCCCAGCATTTT	CASSEGVTQPQHF
-	-	TRBV4-1	TRBJ2-5	TGCGCCAGCAGCCAAGATAGGATCACCCAAGAGACCCAGTACTTC	CASSQDRITQETQYF
-	-	TRBV6-5	TRBJ2-7	TGTGCCAGCAGACTGACAGAGGCCTACGAGCAGTACTTC	CASRLTEAYEQYF
-	TRBD1	TRBV28	TRBJ1-1	TGTGCCAGCAGTTCCGGACAGGGGTACAACACTGAAGCTTTCTTT	CASSSGQGYNTEAFF
-	TRBD1	TRBV19	TRBJ1-4	TGTGCCAGTCATACAGGGGGCCCAGGGGAAAAACTGTTTTTT	CASHTGGPGEKLFF
once	TRBD1	TRBV7-6	TRBJ2-1	TGTGCCAGCAGCTTCGCGACAGGGACTGAGCAGTTCTTC	CASSFATGTEQFF
-	TRBD2	TRBV3-1/TRBV3-2	TRBJ2-3	TGTGCCAGCAGCCAAGACCGACTAGCGGGGGGACAGGGATCCACAGATACGCAGTATTTT	CASSQDRLAGGQGSTDTQYF
-	TRBD1	TRBV5-1	TRBJ1-4	TGCGCCAGCAGCCCGGGGACAGATACACGTGAAAAACTGTTTTTT	CASSPGTDTREKLFF